This T cell receptor beta chain emerged from a study of synovial regulatory T cells in juvenile arthritis. Study background: Three patients were therapy-naive; five or six received methotrexate alone.

Germline V gives CDR1 MDHEN, CDR2 SYDVKM. The CDR3 is 16 residues long. A DNA sequence was not provided. Patients were aged median approximately 12 years with disease lasting median approximately 7 years. For this clone: The antigen is unknown.

Study-wide findings and caveats: Inflammation-associated Treg cells in blood had less TCR diversity than the remaining blood Treg cells.

The data were produced by immunoSEQ multiplex PCR, yet TCRdb's version contains in-frame clones alone and is incomplete. The listing records approximately 10,000 clones. The rearrangement joins TRBV28 to TRBJ1-2; there is no DNA to check the TCRdb D call of TRBD1. Material for sequencing was Treg cells from blood. Subset in this sample: HLA-DR+ inflammation-associated blood Treg cells. The TCR comes from a donor younger than 30 with juvenile idiopathic arthritis. CDR3 protein: CASRRGVKTGREGYTF.